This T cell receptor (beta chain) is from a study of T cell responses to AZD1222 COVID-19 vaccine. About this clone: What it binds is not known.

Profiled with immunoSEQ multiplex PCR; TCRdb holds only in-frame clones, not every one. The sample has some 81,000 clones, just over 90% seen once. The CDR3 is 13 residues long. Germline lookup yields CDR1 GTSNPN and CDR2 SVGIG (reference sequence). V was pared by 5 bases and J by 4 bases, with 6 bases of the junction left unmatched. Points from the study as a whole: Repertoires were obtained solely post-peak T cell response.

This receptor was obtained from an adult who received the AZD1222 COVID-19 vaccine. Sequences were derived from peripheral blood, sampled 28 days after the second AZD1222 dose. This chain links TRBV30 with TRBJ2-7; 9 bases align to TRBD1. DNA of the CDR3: TGTGCCTGGGAAACAGGGGGCTCTTACGAGCAGTACTTC. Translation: CAWETGGSYEQYF.